The 9 T cell receptor beta chains in this list originate from one sample, sequenced in a study of shared clonotypes between healthy human individuals. Libraries were prepared by immunoSEQ multiplex PCR; TCRdb keeps only in-frame clonotypes and omits some of them. The sample includes approximately 340,000 clones, over 70% seen only once; the top ten take around 9.3%. Sequenced material: memory CD4+ T cells sorted from blood. Described subset: CD45RA-negative fraction. Source of these receptors: a man aged 25-45 years in good health.

Turning to this clone: A read error is possible here, since a much larger clone lies one base away. This chain connects TRBV5-1 to TRBJ1-1; D might be TRBD1 (5 bases). CDR3 length: 15 residues. Germline V gene lookup returns CDR1 SGHRS and CDR2 YFSETQ. Trimming cost V 1 base and J 3 bases, with 13 bases left between them. The DNA of the CDR3 is TGCGCCAGCAGCTTGACGATAGGGGCCGACACTGAAGCTTTCTTT. Its translation is CASSLTIGADTEAFF.

This sequence joins TRBV6-6 and TRBJ2-7; D ambiguous. The CDR3 length is 13 residues. Trimming took off 2 bases at V and 3 bases at J, with 8 bases between the two ends. Germline V gene lookup returns CDR1 MNHNY and CDR2 SVGAGI (reference sequence). CDR3 in DNA: TGTGCCAGCAGTTACGTCGCTAGCTACGAGCAGTACTTC. Translated, it gives CASSYVASYEQYF.

The J gene is TRBJ1-2, the V gene TRBV4-1; 7 nucleotides align to TRBD1. Germline V gene data show CDR1 as MGHRA and CDR2 as YSYEKL. The V gene end was trimmed by 0 bases and the J gene end by 1 base; junction bases not matched to a gene: 17. This CDR3 has 20 residues. As DNA, the CDR3 is TGCGCCAGCAGCCAAGATCCCCGCTCCCACCACAGGGGTGTTAACTATGGCTACACCTTC. This encodes CASSQDPRSHHRGVNYGYTF.

The rearrangement uses TRBV7-9 and TRBJ1-1; TRBD1 might be the D (5 bases). Germline assignment: CDR1 SEHNR and CDR2 FQNEAQ (reference sequence). Trimming took 5 bases from V and 1 from J, leaving 11 bases between them. The CDR3 is made up of 14 amino acids. Here the CDR3 reads CASSPRGGNTEAFF. CDR3 nucleotide sequence: TGTGCCAGCAGCCCACGGGGGGGGAACACTGAAGCTTTCTTT.

The rearrangement joins TRBV9 to TRBJ2-5; D is possibly TRBD1 (6 bases). V shed 3 bases and J shed 1 base, with 16 bases lying between them. Germline lookup yields CDR1 SGDLS and CDR2 YYNGEE. The CDR3 consists of 16 residues. The CDR3 sequence: CASSGRSGTSQETQYF. DNA for the CDR3: TGTGCCAGCAGCGGCCGATCCGGGACATCCCAAGAGACCCAGTACTTC. Variable domain in full (rest from reference TRBV9 and TRBJ2-5): DSGVTQTPKHLITATGQRVTLRCSPRSGDLSVYWYQQSLDQGLQFLIQYYNGEERAKGNILERFSAQQFPDLHSELNLSSLELGDSALYFCASSGRSGTSQETQYFGPGTRLLVL.

The rearrangement links TRBV19 to TRBJ2-7, with D tentatively TRBD2 (5 bases). Looked up from germline, CDR1 is LNHDA and CDR2 is SQIVND (reference sequence). This CDR3 is built from 14 residues. V lost 6 bases to trimming and J lost 6 bases, with 18 bases between them. The CDR3 loop is CASRGQGGFSEQYF. The DNA for the CDR3 is TGTGCCAGTAGGGGCCAAGGAGGTTTCTCCGAGCAGTACTTC.

The chain uses TRBV29-1 and TRBJ2-7; D not certain. This CDR3 is 12 amino acids long. V lost 4 bases and J 0 bases, leaving 7 bases between the germline ends. Per germline, CDR1 SQVTM and CDR2 ANQGSEA. The CDR3 here is CSVVGSSYEQYF. CDR3 in DNA: TGCAGCGTTGTCGGAAGCTCCTACGAGCAGTACTTC.

Note on this clone: A junction boundary mismatches the germline segment, possibly from a read error. The chain uses TRBV7-7 and TRBJ1-3; no clear D gene. CDR1 and CDR2 (germline): SSHAT, FNYEAQ (reference sequence). This CDR3 has 14 amino acids. The chain's CDR3 is CASSLSQTGNTIYF. CDR3 coding DNA: TGTGCTAGCAGCTTATCACAGACTGGAAACACCATATATTTT.

There are many counts of this clone. The rearrangement links TRBV18 to TRBJ2-4; TRBD2 matches at 8 bases. The CDR3 is 15 residues long. Unmatched junction bases numbered 11, after V lost 6 bases and J lost 7 bases. The germline V gene encodes CDR1 KGHSH and CDR2 LQKENI. The CDR3 DNA reads as TGTGCCAGCTCTCCCGGGGGGGAGAGGGTCAACATTCAGTACTTC. Its protein product is CASSPGGERVNIQYF.